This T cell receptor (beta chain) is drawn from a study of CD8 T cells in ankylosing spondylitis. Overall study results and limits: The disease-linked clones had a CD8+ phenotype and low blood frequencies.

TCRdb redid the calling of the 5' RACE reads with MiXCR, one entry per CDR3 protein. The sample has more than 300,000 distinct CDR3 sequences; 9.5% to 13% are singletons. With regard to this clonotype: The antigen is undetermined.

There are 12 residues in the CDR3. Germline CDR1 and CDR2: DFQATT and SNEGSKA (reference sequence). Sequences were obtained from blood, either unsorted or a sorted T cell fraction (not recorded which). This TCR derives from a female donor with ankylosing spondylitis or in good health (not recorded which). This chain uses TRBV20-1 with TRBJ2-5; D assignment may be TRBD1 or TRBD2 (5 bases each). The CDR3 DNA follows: TGCAGGGAGGAGACAGCAGTTTGGTCCCAGTACTTC. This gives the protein CREETAVWSQYF.